Included here is one T cell receptor (beta chain) sequence, with context. The sample originates from a study of blood T cell repertoires in COVID-19. Study background: The United States, Italy and Spain supplied acute and convalescent COVID-19 samples.

V shed 5 bases and J shed 6 bases, with 20 bases lying between them. CDR3 size: 15 residues. Germline lookup yields CDR1 SGHTA and CDR2 FQGNSA. Methods used by the authors: Reference gene primer amplification gave nucleated cell count estimates. Repertoires were generated with immunoSEQ multiplex PCR, while TCRdb's copy carries only in-frame clones and drops some. V, J and clone size are those of that table, while D and trimming were read from the DNA. The table has 65,000 to 95,000 clones, roughly 90% seen once. The specimen was peripheral blood. The gene calls are TRBV7-2 and TRBJ2-7, with D perhaps matching TRBD1 (6 bases). The sequence derives from a man in his 70s with acute or convalescent COVID-19. As DNA, the CDR3 is TGTGCCAGCAGCCCACAGGGTTCAACCCCCTCCGAGCAGTACTTC. Protein product: CASSPQGSTPSEQYF.